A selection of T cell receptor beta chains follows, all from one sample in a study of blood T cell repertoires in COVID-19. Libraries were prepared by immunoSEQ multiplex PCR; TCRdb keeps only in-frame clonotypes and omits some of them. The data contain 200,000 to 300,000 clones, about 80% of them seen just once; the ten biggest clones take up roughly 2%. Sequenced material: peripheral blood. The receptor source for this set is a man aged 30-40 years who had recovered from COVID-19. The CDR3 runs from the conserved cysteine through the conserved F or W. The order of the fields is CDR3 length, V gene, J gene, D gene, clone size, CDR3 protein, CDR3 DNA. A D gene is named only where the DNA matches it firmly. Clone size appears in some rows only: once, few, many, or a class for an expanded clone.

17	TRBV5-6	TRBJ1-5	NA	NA	CASSLAGAGSIDQPQHF	TGTGCCAGCAGCTTGGCAGGGGCGGGTAGTATTGATCAGCCCCAGCATTTT
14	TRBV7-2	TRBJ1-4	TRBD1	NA	CASRQGPSNEKLFF	TGTGCCAGCAGACAGGGGCCGTCTAATGAAAAACTGTTTTTT
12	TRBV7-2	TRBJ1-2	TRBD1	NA	CASSTRQGGYTF	TGTGCCAGCAGCACCCGACAGGGAGGCTACACCTTC
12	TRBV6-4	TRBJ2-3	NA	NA	CAVQQSTDTQYF	TGTGCCGTACAGCAGAGCACAGATACGCAGTATTTT
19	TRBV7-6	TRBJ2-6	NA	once	CASSPKWTVVGSGANVLTF	TGTGCCAGCAGCCCAAAATGGACAGTAGTAGGCTCTGGGGCCAACGTCCTGACTTTC
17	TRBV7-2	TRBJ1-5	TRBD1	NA	CASSFHGTENSNQPQHF	TGTGCCAGCAGCTTCCACGGGACAGAAAATAGCAATCAGCCCCAGCATTTT
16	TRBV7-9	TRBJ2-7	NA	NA	CASSLSGAGFSYEQYF	TGTGCCAGCAGCCTTTCAGGGGCAGGGTTTTCCTACGAGCAGTACTTC
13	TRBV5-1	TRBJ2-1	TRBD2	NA	CASSLARGDEQFF	TGCGCCAGCAGCTTGGCCCGGGGGGATGAGCAGTTCTTC
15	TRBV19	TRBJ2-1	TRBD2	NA	CASSRGLAGGGEQFF	TGTGCCAGTAGTAGGGGACTAGCGGGGGGTGGTGAGCAGTTCTTC
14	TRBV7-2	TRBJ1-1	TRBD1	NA	CASSRGTVNTEAFF	TGTGCCAGCAGCCGTGGGACAGTGAACACTGAAGCTTTCTTT
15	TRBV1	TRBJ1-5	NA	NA	CTSSQNGQNNQPQHF	TGCACCAGCAGCCAAAACGGACAGAACAATCAGCCCCAGCATTTT
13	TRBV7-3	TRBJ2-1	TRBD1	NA	CASSPGQGFEQFF	TGTGCCAGCAGCCCGGGACAGGGGTTCGAGCAGTTCTTC
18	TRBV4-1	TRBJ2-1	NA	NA	CASSQEMGGGSSYNEQFF	TGCGCCAGCAGCCAAGAGATGGGTGGGGGGAGCTCCTACAATGAGCAGTTCTTC
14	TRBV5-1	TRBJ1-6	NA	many	CASSRAGNNSPLHF	TGCGCCAGCAGCAGGGCGGGCAATAATTCACCCCTCCACTTT
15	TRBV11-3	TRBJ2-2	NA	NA	CASSVGQSNTGELFF	TGTGCCAGCAGCGTAGGACAGTCTAACACCGGGGAGCTGTTTTTT
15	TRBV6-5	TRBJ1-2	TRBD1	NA	CASSKGTAGNYGYTF	TGTGCCAGCAGTAAGGGGACAGCCGGTAACTATGGCTACACCTTC
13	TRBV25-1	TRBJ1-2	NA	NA	CASSERAGYGYTF	TGTGCCAGCAGTGAAAGGGCGGGCTATGGCTACACCTTC
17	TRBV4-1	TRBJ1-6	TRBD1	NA	CASSQEGRGTGTSPLHF	TGCGCCAGCAGCCAAGAGGGGAGGGGGACAGGGACTTCACCCCTCCACTTT
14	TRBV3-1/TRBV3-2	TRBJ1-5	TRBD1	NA	CASSQSAGGQPQHF	TGTGCCAGCAGCCAAAGCGCAGGGGGGCAGCCCCAGCATTTT
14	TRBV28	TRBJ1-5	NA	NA	CASSLGTSNQPQHF	TGTGCCAGCAGCCTCGGGACAAGCAATCAGCCCCAGCATTTT
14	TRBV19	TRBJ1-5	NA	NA	CASEKQGGNQPQHF	TGTGCCAGCGAGAAACAGGGTGGCAATCAGCCCCAGCATTTT
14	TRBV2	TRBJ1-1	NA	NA	CASSEARGGSEAFF	TGTGCCAGCAGTGAAGCAAGGGGGGGGTCGGAAGCTTTCTTT
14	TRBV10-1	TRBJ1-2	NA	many	CASSANRVFGGYTF	TGCGCCAGCAGTGCAAACAGGGTTTTTGGCGGCTACACCTTC
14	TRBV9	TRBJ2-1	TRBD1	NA	CASSPMDRVNEQFF	TGTGCCAGCAGCCCCATGGACAGGGTGAATGAGCAGTTCTTC
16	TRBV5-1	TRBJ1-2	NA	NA	CASSFPDRAGRGGYTF	TGCGCCAGCAGCTTCCCGGATAGAGCAGGGCGTGGTGGCTACACCTTC